One and the same sample provided the 17 T cell receptor beta chains below, sequenced in a study of T cells in Graves' hyperthyroidism and ophthalmopathy. RNA transcripts served as the template for amplifying TCR beta CDR3 regions. The HTBI primer set was used in a first-round RT-PCR of the TCR CDR3. TCRdb reprocessed the multiplex PCR reads with MiXCR, giving one entry per CDR3 protein. Among some 600,000 distinct CDR3 sequences listed, approximately 14% were seen once. Sequenced: blood. All receptors derive from a woman younger than 45 with Graves' hyperthyroidism that later progressed to Graves' ophthalmopathy.

As regards this clonotype: A read error may be the cause here, since a much bigger clone is one base away. Without the conserved terminal phenylalanine or tryptophan, this CDR3 likely stems from a read error. The chain is built from TRBV5-1 and TRBJ1-1; D not certain. This CDR3 is 13 amino acids long. The germline V and J ends were trimmed by 0 bases and 4 bases, with 7 bases remaining between them. From germline, CDR1 is SGHRS and CDR2 YFSETQ. CDR3 in amino acids: CASSLGYLTEAFL. DNA for the CDR3: TGCGCCAGCAGCTTGGGATACCTCACTGAAGCTTTCCTT.

This clonotype was detected many times. The chain is built from TRBV11-2 and TRBJ2-2, with TRBD2 matching 11 bases. Germline V gene lookup returns CDR1 SGHAT and CDR2 FQNNGV. The CDR3 has 16 amino acids. V shed 7 bases and J 8 bases; nucleotides not matched to a gene: 12. The CDR3 is CASNPGLAVFMGELFF. As DNA, the CDR3 is TGTGCCAGCAATCCGGGACTAGCGGTTTTTATGGGGGAGCTGTTTTTT.

This clonotype was recorded at least ten times. The V call is TRBV20-1, the J call TRBJ2-1; 14 bases map to TRBD2. Looked up from germline, CDR1 is DFQATT and CDR2 is SNEGSKA (reference sequence). The J segment lost 2 bases and the V segment lost 4 bases, leaving 4 bases of the junction unmatched. The CDR3 extends over 16 amino acids. CDR3 region: CSAIGTSGSTYNEQFF. Here the CDR3 DNA reads TGCAGTGCTATCGGGACTAGCGGGAGCACCTACAATGAGCAGTTCTTC.

This clonotype was seen a few times. V usage is TRBV18 and J usage is TRBJ2-1, with 10 bases fitting TRBD1. V was pared by 3 bases and J by 4 bases, with 9 bases of the junction left unmatched. Germline CDR1 KGHSH, CDR2 LQKENI. CDR3 length: 17 residues. The CDR3 reads CASSPPLGTGAYNEQFF. The CDR3 nucleotides read TGTGCCAGCTCACCGCCGTTGGGGACAGGGGCATACAATGAGCAGTTCTTC.

The chain joins TRBV9 to TRBJ2-1; 8 bases align to TRBD2. CDR3 size: 15 residues. Per the germline V gene, CDR1 is SGDLS and CDR2 is YYNGEE. Unmatched junction bases numbered 7, after V lost 8 bases and J lost 0 bases. The CDR3 sequence is CASTFSGSSYNEQFF. The CDR3, as DNA: TGTGCCAGTACTTTCAGCGGGAGCTCCTACAATGAGCAGTTCTTC.

V is TRBV10-3 and J is TRBJ2-7, with no clear D. The CDR3 spans 14 residues. Germline V gene data show CDR1 as ENHRY and CDR2 as SYGVKD. V was cut by 10 bases and J by 0 bases, with 16 bases left in between. CDR3: CASRLTVTSYEQYF. The CDR3 DNA reads TGTGCCAGCCGCCTAACCGTAACCTCCTACGAGCAGTACTTC.

The chain joins TRBV25-1 to TRBJ1-6; D gene unclear. The CDR3 is 14 residues long. Germline V CDR1 and CDR2: MGHDK, SYGVNS. Trimming removed 1 base at V and 7 bases at J, with 8 bases between. DNA for the CDR3: TGTGCCAGCAGTGAATCAGCGGGGAATTCACCCCTCCACTTT. Its protein is CASSESAGNSPLHF.

This clonotype was seen many times. V usage is TRBV29-1 and J usage is TRBJ1-1; 10 nucleotides match TRBD1. This CDR3 spans 13 amino acids. Germline assignment: CDR1 SQVTM and CDR2 ANQGSEA. V trimming: 6 bases; J trimming: 1 base; junction bases outside the gene matches: 2. The CDR3 here is CSVDRGENTEAFF. The CDR3 DNA is TGCAGCGTGGACAGGGGGGAGAACACTGAAGCTTTCTTT.

The V and J genes are TRBV19 and TRBJ2-2; TRBD1 might be the D (6 bases). This CDR3 contains 16 residues. CDR1 is LNHDA and CDR2 is SQIVND in the germline V gene (reference sequence). With 4 bases removed from V and 1 base from J, the gap between germline ends came to 13 bases. The CDR3 nucleotides read TGTGCCAGTAGTAATAATGGACAGATGAACACCGGGGAGCTGTTTTTT. Its protein is CASSNNGQMNTGELFF.

This clonotype was recorded many times. The V gene is TRBV2, the J gene TRBJ1-5; 7 bases align to TRBD1. Losses at the gene ends were 6 bases for V and 8 bases for J; bases not matched to a gene: 16. CDR1 SNHLY and CDR2 FYNNEI come from the germline V gene. CDR3 length: 16 amino acids. The CDR3 sequence: CASRKTSTGFAEPQHF. In DNA form, the CDR3 reads TGTGCCAGCAGGAAAACTTCGACAGGGTTTGCTGAGCCCCAGCATTTT. Complete variable domain (other parts from reference TRBV2 and TRBJ1-5): EPEVTQTPSHQVTQMGQEVILRCVPISNHLYFYWYRQILGQKVEFLVSFYNNEISEKSEIFDDQFSVERPDGSNFTLKIRSTKLEDSAMYFCASRKTSTGFAEPQHFGDGTRLSIL.

This clonotype was detected many times. The V gene is TRBV18, the J gene TRBJ2-5; 10 bases line up with TRBD2. V lost 0 bases to trimming and J lost 5 bases; unmatched junction nucleotides: 6. The CDR3 contains 16 residues. Germline CDR1 KGHSH, CDR2 LQKENI. The CDR3 here is CASSPPGTSVWETQYF. The CDR3, as DNA: TGTGCCAGCTCACCACCCGGGACTAGCGTCTGGGAGACCCAGTACTTC.

This chain connects TRBV3-1 to TRBJ2-7; 7 bases fit TRBD1. The CDR3 contains 14 residues. Germline-derived CDR1 and CDR2 are LGHDT and YNNKEL (reference sequence). V shed 3 bases, J shed 5 bases, and the junction held 7 bases outside the gene matches. CDR3: CASSHNQGDNEQYF. The CDR3 DNA is TGTGCCAGCAGCCATAACCAGGGGGACAACGAGCAGTACTTC.

This clonotype was seen many times. The chain combines TRBV5-1 with TRBJ2-1, with D maybe TRBD1 (6 bases). The V and J ends lost 4 bases and 7 bases respectively, with 15 bases between them. The CDR3 loop spans 14 amino acids. Germline CDR1 SGHRS, CDR2 YFSETQ. Written as DNA, the CDR3 is TGCGCCAGCAGCCCACTAACAGGGAAAAATGAGCAGTTCTTC. Translating gives CASSPLTGKNEQFF.

The table lists this clonotype with many counts. The chain employs TRBV12-3 or TRBV12-4 and TRBJ2-1; 11 bases agree with TRBD2. The CDR3 is 16 residues long. Trimming removed 3 bases from V and 4 bases from J; junction bases left unmatched: 5. Here the CDR3 reads CASSFPGTSGYNEQFF. The CDR3 DNA is TGTGCCAGCAGTTTCCCAGGGACTAGCGGATACAATGAGCAGTTCTTC.

The sample holds a few counts of this clonotype. The V call is TRBV20-1, the J call TRBJ1-5, with D uncertain. This CDR3 contains 16 residues. V was pared by 0 bases and J by 2 bases, with 14 bases between. The V gene's germline CDR1 is DFQATT and CDR2 SNEGSKA (reference sequence). The CDR3, as DNA: TGCAGTGCTAGAGATTCTGGGGATTGGGGCAATCAGCCCCAGCATTTT. It yields the protein CSARDSGDWGNQPQHF.

The rearrangement joins TRBV6-1 to TRBJ2-2, with 7 bases lining up with TRBD1. Trimming cost V 5 bases and J 6 bases; bases outside gene matches: 12. There are 16 residues in the CDR3. Germline lookup yields CDR1 MNHNS and CDR2 SASEGT. The CDR3 spells CASSYNRQGRAGELFF. The CDR3 region has the DNA TGTGCCAGCAGTTATAACCGACAGGGTAGGGCCGGGGAGCTGTTTTTT.

This clonotype came up many times. This sequence joins TRBV5-1 and TRBJ1-4; D is perhaps TRBD1 (5 bases). This CDR3 is 14 amino acids long. Trimming removed 1 base at V and 2 bases at J, with 6 bases between. The germline CDR1 and CDR2 sequences are SGHRS and YFSETQ. The CDR3 here is CASSLSGTNEKLFF. In nucleotides, the CDR3 is TGCGCCAGCAGCTTGTCAGGGACTAATGAAAAACTGTTTTTT.